This T cell receptor (beta chain) derives from a study of cytomegalovirus exposure and HLA in healthy donors. General observations from the study: Sequences of the TCR beta chain were said to predict the HLA-A and HLA-B alleles of most subjects accurately.

The donors (healthy individuals) were bone marrow donors. The V gene lost 1 base and the J gene lost 4 bases, with 11 bases spanning the gap. The CDR3 covers 14 residues. Germline V gene sequence: CDR1 GTSNPN, CDR2 SVGIG (reference sequence). PCR used 60 Vbeta primers and 13 Jbeta primers. Profiling relied on immunoSEQ multiplex PCR, and the TCRdb table lists in-frame clones only, not all of them. The table includes approximately 120,000 clones, approximately 71% detected once. On this clone itself: The target antigen is unknown.

This sequence joins TRBV30 and TRBJ1-5; D is unresolved. This TCR came from a woman between 65 and 79 years old in good health and CMV-seropositive. Material for sequencing was PBMCs. DNA of the CDR3: TGTGCCTGGAGTGACAACAGCCCGAATCAGCCCCAGCATTTT. This gives the protein CAWSDNSPNQPQHF.